These T cell receptor beta chains were read from a single sample in a study of shared clonotypes between healthy human individuals. The method was immunoSEQ multiplex PCR; TCRdb's version includes in-frame clones alone and lacks a portion of them. The repertoire holds 2.3 million or so clones, with approximately 93% as singletons. Sequencing was done on a sample of naive CD4+ T cells from PBMCs. These receptors were taken from a young man in good health. Some clones in this sample may be carry-over from other donors' samples. The CDR3 runs from the conserved cysteine through the conserved F or W. The D gene is left open where the match is weak. Size is omitted from some rows. Given values are once, few, many or a class for expanded clones.

>NA|TRBV30|TRBJ1-3|NA
TGTGCCTGGAGTGTATTGCCCTCTGGAAACACCATATATTTT
CAWSVLPSGNTIYF
>NA|TRBV6-6|TRBJ2-5|NA
TGTGCCAGCAGTCGACAAGAGACCCAGTACTTC
CASSRQETQYF
>NA|TRBV7-2|TRBJ1-5|NA
TGTGCCAGCAGCCCGACAGTCAGCAATCAGCCCCAGCATTTT
CASSPTVSNQPQHF
>NA|TRBV4-1|TRBJ2-2|NA
TGCGCCAGCAGCCAAGAGAGGTCAGCCCCCGGGGAGCTGTTTTTT
CASSQERSAPGELFF
>NA|TRBV5-4|TRBJ2-3|TRBD2
TGTGCCAGCACCCCCTTAGCGGGAGCCACAGATACGCAGTATTTT
CASTPLAGATDTQYF
>NA|TRBV5-1|TRBJ2-5|NA
TGCGCCAGCAGCCTAGGCTTCCGGGGGGAGACCCAGTACTTC
CASSLGFRGETQYF
>NA|TRBV19|TRBJ2-7|NA
TGTGCCAAAAACGGGGGAAACTCTTACGAGCAGTACTTC
CAKNGGNSYEQYF
>NA|TRBV28|TRBJ2-7|TRBD2
TGTGCCAGCAGTCCGCCAGGACTAGCGACTTACGAGCAGTACTTC
CASSPPGLATYEQYF
>NA|TRBV28|TRBJ1-1|NA
TGTGCCAGCGGGAGGCGGGAGGGCACTGAAGCTTTCTTT
CASGRREGTEAFF
>once|TRBV5-1|TRBJ2-1|TRBD2
TGCGCCAGCGGACTTACGGGGACTAGCGGCTACAATGAGCAGTTCTTC
CASGLTGTSGYNEQFF
>NA|TRBV2|TRBJ2-4|NA
TGTGCCAGCAGTGCTGGGTTGGGTCTTGGCAAAAACATTCAGTACTTC
CASSAGLGLGKNIQYF
>NA|TRBV7-7|TRBJ2-3|TRBD2
TGTGCCAGCAGCGTTGGACTAGGTCCAGATACGCAGTATTTT
CASSVGLGPDTQYF
>NA|TRBV5-4|TRBJ2-3|TRBD1
TGTGCCAGCAGCATACAGGGGTATACGCAGTATTTT
CASSIQGYTQYF
>NA|TRBV5-1|TRBJ1-5|NA
TGCGCCAGCAGCGGGGATAGCAATCAGCCCCAGCATTTT
CASSGDSNQPQHF
>NA|TRBV18|TRBJ1-1|NA
TGTGCCAGCTCACCGGGACAACGAGGAGTGAACACTGAAGCTTTCTTT
CASSPGQRGVNTEAFF
>NA|TRBV9|TRBJ2-2|TRBD2
TGTGCCAGCAGCGTGGTAGCGGGAGACCACGGGGAGCTGTTTTTT
CASSVVAGDHGELFF
>NA|TRBV5-4|TRBJ2-3|NA
TGTGCCAGCAGCCTGAGACCGACAGGGAGGGCAGATACGCAGTATTTT
CASSLRPTGRADTQYF
>NA|TRBV27|TRBJ2-5|NA
TGTGCCAACCCTGAGAGGGACTGTTCGGGGGAGACCCAGTACTTC
CANPERDCSGETQYF
>NA|TRBV29-1|TRBJ2-1|TRBD1
TGCAGCGCCGGTGACAGGGGTTCCCACAATGAGCAGTTCTTC
CSAGDRGSHNEQFF
>NA|TRBV23-1|TRBJ2-1|NA
TGCGCCAGCAGTCGGACAGACTCCTACAATGAGCAGTTCTTC
CASSRTDSYNEQFF
>NA|TRBV11-2|TRBJ1-3|NA
TGTGCCAGCAGCTTAGATGTCAGAAGCTCTGGAAACACCATATATTTT
CASSLDVRSSGNTIYF
>NA|TRBV19|TRBJ1-5|NA
TGTGCCAGTAGTGGCACGGGCACCCGTAGCAATCAGCCCCAGCATTTT
CASSGTGTRSNQPQHF
>NA|TRBV2|TRBJ1-2|NA
TGTGCCAGCAGTCGAGGGAACTATGGCTACACCTTC
CASSRGNYGYTF
>NA|TRBV30|TRBJ1-2|TRBD1
TGTGCCTGGAGGCGGACAGGGGGTACCTATGGCTACACCTTC
CAWRRTGGTYGYTF
>NA|TRBV6-5|TRBJ2-1|TRBD2
TGTGCCAGCAGTTCCTGGGCTAGCGGGAGTCAGCTTGAGCAGTTCTTC
CASSSWASGSQLEQFF
>NA|TRBV7-8|TRBJ2-5|NA
TGTGCCAGCAGCTTATATCGTCGTGGGCTGCGCCAGTACCAAGAGACCCAGTACTTC
CASSLYRRGLRQYQETQYF
>NA|TRBV6-5|TRBJ2-7|TRBD2
TGTGCCAGCAGTCCACGGGGGGGGGCCTACGAGCAGTACTTC
CASSPRGGAYEQYF
>NA|TRBV18|TRBJ1-1|NA
TGTGCCAGCTCGCTAATGACGGCAGGGAATGAAGCTTTCTTT
CASSLMTAGNEAFF
>NA|TRBV10-3|TRBJ2-7|NA
TGTGCCATCAGACAGGGCCAGGAAAAGTACGAGCAGTACTTC
CAIRQGQEKYEQYF
>NA|TRBV5-4|TRBJ2-7|TRBD1
TGTGCCAGCAGCTTGGCAAATAGCCCAGGGGGCGAGCAGTACTTC
CASSLANSPGGEQYF
>NA|TRBV7-9|TRBJ2-7|NA
TGTGCCAGCAGCTTAGGAAAGGGAGGGGGTAGCTACGAGCAGTACTTC
CASSLGKGGGSYEQYF
>NA|TRBV19|TRBJ1-5|TRBD1
TGTGCCAGTAGGGACAGGGGGCTTAGTCAGCCCCAGCATTTT
CASRDRGLSQPQHF
>NA|TRBV29-1|TRBJ2-3|NA
TGCAGCGTTGAGGGGCCCCCCCTAAGGCCCGATACGCAGTATTTT
CSVEGPPLRPDTQYF
>NA|TRBV27|TRBJ2-7|TRBD1
TGTGCCAGCAGACAGACAGGGGACTTCCTCTACGAGCAGTACTTC
CASRQTGDFLYEQYF